One T cell receptor beta chain is described in this entry. The repertoire was sequenced with immunoSEQ multiplex PCR; TCRdb's copy has only in-frame clones and lacks some. The sample shows 150,000 to 200,000 clones, about four fifths of them seen only once. This entry belongs to a study of cytomegalovirus exposure and HLA in healthy donors. The V gene lost 1 base and the J gene lost 1 base, with 8 bases spanning the gap. The germline gives CDR1 SGDLS, CDR2 YYNGEE. This CDR3 comprises 15 residues. The sample was PBMCs. The chain couples TRBV9 to TRBJ2-2; D is unresolved. The source of this sequence is a man aged 25-45 years in good health and CMV-seropositive. CDR3 bases: TGTGCCAGCAGCGTACAGGCCAGGAACACCGGGGAGCTGTTTTTT. It codes for CASSVQARNTGELFF.